This TCR beta chain was captured in a study of technical replicates of blood from a few donors. Germline V gene lookup returns CDR1 SQVTM and CDR2 ANQGSEA. The V end was cut by 4 bases, the J end by 0 bases, with 18 bases between. The CDR3 length is 16 residues. Using immunoSEQ multiplex PCR, the repertoire was profiled, and TCRdb retains in-frame clones only, with some absent. The sample holds 12,000 or so clones, roughly 85% seen once. The clonotype comes from a human donor in good health. The chain combines TRBV29-1 with TRBJ1-1; maybe TRBD1 (5 bases). Sequencing was performed on PBMCs. DNA for the CDR3: TGCAGCGTTGCGATGGGGCCGGATCTTATGAACACTGAAGCTTTCTTT. Its protein product is CSVAMGPDLMNTEAFF. Variable domain in full (rest from reference TRBV29-1 and TRBJ1-1): SAVISQKPSRDICQRGTSLTIQCQVDSQVTMMFWYRQQPGQSLTLIATANQGSEATYESGFVIDKFPISRPNLTFSTLTVSNMSPEDSSIYLCSVAMGPDLMNTEAFFGQGTRLTVV.